The sequence of this TCR beta chain was determined in a study of T cell repertoires in cytomegalovirus infection. Across the study: An indication of both CMV infection and matching HLA type came from public TCR beta signatures. The study's findings and limits: It was HLA-C-restricted CMV-specific TCR beta clonotypes that dominated the response ex vivo. Accumulated public TCR beta family frequency recognized individuals carrying CMV together with the relevant HLA.

As to this clonotype: Its antigen remains unknown.

This CDR3 spans 13 amino acids. Germline values: CDR1 LNHNV, CDR2 YYDKDF (reference sequence). V was cut by 5 bases and J by 3 bases, with 10 bases left in between. TCRdb analysed the reads with MiXCR anew, one entry per CDR3 protein. The sample lists about 230,000 distinct CDR3 sequences; over 20% were seen once. This TCR was sampled from a human donor in good health (CMV status not recorded). Some clones in this sample may be carry-over from other donors' samples. Source material: CD8+ T cells from PBMCs. The chain is built from TRBV15 and TRBJ2-5; D possibly corresponds to TRBD2 (6 bases). The DNA for the CDR3 is TGTGCCACCAGCGGCGGGGTAAAAGAGACCCAGTACTTC. This sequence encodes CATSGGVKETQYF.